Listed below are T cell receptor beta chains from one sample, sequenced in a study of T cells after yellow fever vaccination. TCRdb reprocessed the 5' RACE reads via MiXCR and lists one record per CDR3 protein. Altogether 100,000 to 150,000 distinct CDR3 sequences are present, around 9.8% being singletons, with the ten largest covering less than 40%. Sequenced here: CD8+ T cells sorted from PBMCs, sampled on the day of the yellow fever booster vaccination. These receptors came from a man between 18 and 35 years old who received the YFV17D yellow fever vaccine. CDR3s include the opening cysteine and the closing phenylalanine or tryptophan. A D gene is named only where the DNA matches it firmly.

CDR3: CASSQDPLVSEQFF
V: TRBV4-1
J: TRBJ2-1
D: -

CDR3: CASSLDRFSGYNEQFF
V: TRBV5-5
J: TRBJ2-1
D: -

CDR3: CAYRPSAAKNIQYF
V: TRBV7-2
J: TRBJ2-4
D: -

CDR3: CASSQSGDYNEQFF
V: TRBV4-3
J: TRBJ2-1
D: TRBD2

CDR3: CASSQAGNTEAFF
V: TRBV4-3
J: TRBJ1-1
D: -

CDR3: CATSDSVGPPGELFF
V: TRBV24-1
J: TRBJ2-2
D: -

CDR3: CASSDRGTGELFF
V: TRBV6-4
J: TRBJ2-2
D: -

CDR3: CSARDGSGGANEQFF
V: TRBV20-1
J: TRBJ2-1
D: TRBD2

CDR3: CSAIDYGGLNEQFF
V: TRBV20-1
J: TRBJ2-1
D: -

CDR3: CASRGWSPLHF
V: TRBV6-2/TRBV6-3
J: TRBJ1-6
D: -

CDR3: CASSQVGTSGGGGTDTQYF
V: TRBV4-2
J: TRBJ2-3
D: TRBD2

CDR3: CASSLGQGAQPQHF
V: TRBV28
J: TRBJ1-5
D: TRBD1

CDR3: CSVEDASGYNEQFF
V: TRBV29-1
J: TRBJ2-1
D: -

CDR3: CASSLKASGGPIYF
V: TRBV7-2
J: TRBJ2-5
D: TRBD2

CDR3: CASSSGQALGNQPQHF
V: TRBV4-1
J: TRBJ1-5
D: TRBD1

CDR3: CASSLGPATNTEAFF
V: TRBV7-2
J: TRBJ1-1
D: -

CDR3: CASRLTSGVAGELFF
V: TRBV12-3/TRBV12-4
J: TRBJ2-2
D: TRBD2

CDR3: CSVVKGGGGNGYTF
V: TRBV29-1
J: TRBJ1-2
D: TRBD1

CDR3: CASSLVGSTQETQYF
V: TRBV7-3
J: TRBJ2-5
D: -

CDR3: CASVDGNTEAFF
V: TRBV7-9
J: TRBJ1-1
D: -

CDR3: CASMTTGRGQPQHF
V: TRBV12-3/TRBV12-4
J: TRBJ1-5
D: TRBD1

CDR3: CASSQPRTGDNEKLFF
V: TRBV4-1
J: TRBJ1-4
D: TRBD1

CDR3: CASSPPGRINTGELFF
V: TRBV18
J: TRBJ2-2
D: -

CDR3: CASSATGGPYNEQFF
V: TRBV9
J: TRBJ2-1
D: TRBD1

CDR3: CASTQLPGQGHAGELFF
V: TRBV6-1
J: TRBJ2-2
D: TRBD1

CDR3: CASSNGKGTYEKLFF
V: TRBV21-1
J: TRBJ1-4
D: -

CDR3: CASSQAASGGTEAFF
V: TRBV4-1
J: TRBJ1-1
D: TRBD1

CDR3: CASTRTEVDNEQFF
V: TRBV6-2/TRBV6-3
J: TRBJ2-1
D: -

CDR3: CSADWGTEAFF
V: TRBV20-1
J: TRBJ1-1
D: -

CDR3: CASTPGRGTGELFF
V: TRBV12-3/TRBV12-4
J: TRBJ2-2
D: -

CDR3: CAIGSNVGLAGATPLDTQYF
V: TRBV10-3
J: TRBJ2-3
D: TRBD2

CDR3: CASSQGTAGSYEQYF
V: TRBV4-1
J: TRBJ2-7
D: -

CDR3: CASSQRTSTDTQYF
V: TRBV7-2
J: TRBJ2-3
D: -

CDR3: CASSQESTRGLFYEQYF
V: TRBV4-1
J: TRBJ2-7
D: -

CDR3: CASSLRVEGMEDTF
V: TRBV7-9
J: TRBJ1-2
D: -

CDR3: CASSLFPGGTDTQYF
V: TRBV7-9
J: TRBJ2-3
D: -

CDR3: CSATSGLRNEQFF
V: TRBV29-1
J: TRBJ2-1
D: TRBD2

CDR3: CASSQGEGGGSYNSPLHF
V: TRBV4-1
J: TRBJ1-6
D: -

CDR3: CASSQDMTPNEQYF
V: TRBV4-1
J: TRBJ2-7
D: -

CDR3: CASSQVGGQQYF
V: TRBV4-1
J: TRBJ2-5
D: -

CDR3: CTSSQSPSSGHGYTF
V: TRBV1
J: TRBJ1-2
D: -

CDR3: CATSDTRDSPYTGELFF
V: TRBV24-1
J: TRBJ2-2
D: -

CDR3: CASSAGTGYNYGYTF
V: TRBV9
J: TRBJ1-2
D: TRBD1

CDR3: CASSPRPGGQAFF
V: TRBV12-3/TRBV12-4
J: TRBJ1-1
D: -

CDR3: CASSYPTTSGGGINTDTQYF
V: TRBV7-9
J: TRBJ2-3
D: TRBD2

CDR3: CASRAGNGYTF
V: TRBV10-2
J: TRBJ1-2
D: -

CDR3: CATSRDKASGVSGEQFF
V: TRBV15
J: TRBJ2-1
D: TRBD2

CDR3: CASSPGIVGKWQETQYF
V: TRBV18
J: TRBJ2-5
D: -

CDR3: CASSDGLASTDTQYF
V: TRBV6-4
J: TRBJ2-3
D: TRBD2